Listed here is a single T cell receptor beta chain. Its specificity is not known. The data originate from a study of radiotherapy plus CTLA-4 blockade in lung cancer. Study in general: Objective responses were recorded in over 15% of patients, with disease control recorded in less than 40%. Points from the study as a whole: Radiotherapy plus ipilimumab was followed by expansion in blood of tumor-derived TCR clones.

Ipilimumab-mediated CTLA-4 blockade plus focal radiation was given to patients having chemo-refractory metastatic non-small-cell lung cancer. From germline, CDR1 is SGHRS and CDR2 YFSETQ. This CDR3 is 14 amino acids long. V dropped 5 bases and J dropped 8 bases, with 16 bases sitting between them. The protocol was immunoSEQ multiplex PCR, while the TCRdb copy is restricted to in-frame clones and leaves out a portion. This table holds about 60,000 clones, roughly 76% found once. Material: peripheral blood, obtained from a patient treated with radiotherapy plus ipilimumab. The receptor's source is a human donor with non-small cell lung cancer whose response to radiotherapy plus ipilimumab could not be evaluated. The chain has TRBV5-1 and TRBJ1-4, with D possibly matching TRBD1 (6 bases). The CDR3 coding sequence is TGCGCCAGCAGGGCCGGGACATCGGGCGAAAAACTGTTTTTT. This encodes CASRAGTSGEKLFF.